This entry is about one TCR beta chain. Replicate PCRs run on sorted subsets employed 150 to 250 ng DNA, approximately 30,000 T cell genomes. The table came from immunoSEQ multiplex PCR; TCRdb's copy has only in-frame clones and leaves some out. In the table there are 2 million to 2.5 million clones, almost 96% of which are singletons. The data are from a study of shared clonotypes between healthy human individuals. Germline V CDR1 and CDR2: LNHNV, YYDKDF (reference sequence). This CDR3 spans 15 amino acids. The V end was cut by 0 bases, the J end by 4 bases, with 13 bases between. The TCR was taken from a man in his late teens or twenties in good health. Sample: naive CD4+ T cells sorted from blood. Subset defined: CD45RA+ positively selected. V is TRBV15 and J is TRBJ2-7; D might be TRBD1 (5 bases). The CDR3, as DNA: TGTGCCACCAGCAGAGATCGAGGCAGGGATTACGAGCAGTACTTC. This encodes CATSRDRGRDYEQYF.